This T cell receptor (beta chain) is from a study of neoadjuvant nivolumab and ipilimumab in lung cancer. The CDR3 has 16 amino acids. Trimming took off 0 bases at V and 7 bases at J, with 19 bases between the two ends. The germline CDR1 and CDR2 sequences are SGHDT and YYEEEE. In the case of this clone: The target antigen is unknown.

This table comes from immunoSEQ multiplex PCR, and its TCRdb copy is limited to in-frame clones, with some not included. This sample has 39,000 or so clones, with approximately 89% found just once. Study conclusions and caveats: TCR richness and clonality were higher in tumors than adjacent uninvolved lung. From pretherapy to surgery, tumor richness and clonality rose with dual therapy.

The clonotype originates from an adult with non-small cell lung cancer. Sequenced material: peripheral blood, taken before neoadjuvant nivolumab, alone or with ipilimumab. This chain uses TRBV5-6 with TRBJ2-5; D unresolved. CDR3 loop: CASSLEASLRIVTQYF. The CDR3 DNA reads TGTGCCAGCAGCTTGGAGGCTAGTTTAAGGATCGTGACCCAGTACTTC.